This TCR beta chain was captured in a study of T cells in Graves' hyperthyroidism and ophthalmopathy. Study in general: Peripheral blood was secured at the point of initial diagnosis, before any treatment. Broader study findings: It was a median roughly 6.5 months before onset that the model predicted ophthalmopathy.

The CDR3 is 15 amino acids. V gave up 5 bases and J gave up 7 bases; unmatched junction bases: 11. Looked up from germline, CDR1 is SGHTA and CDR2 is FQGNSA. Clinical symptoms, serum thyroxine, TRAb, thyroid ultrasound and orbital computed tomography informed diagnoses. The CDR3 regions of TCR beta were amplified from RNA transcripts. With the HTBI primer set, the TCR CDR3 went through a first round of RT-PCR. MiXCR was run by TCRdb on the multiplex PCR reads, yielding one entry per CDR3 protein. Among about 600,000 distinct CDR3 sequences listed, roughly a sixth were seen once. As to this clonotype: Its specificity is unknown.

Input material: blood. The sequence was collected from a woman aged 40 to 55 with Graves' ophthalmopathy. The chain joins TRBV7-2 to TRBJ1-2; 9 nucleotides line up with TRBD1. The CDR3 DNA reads TGTGCCAGCAGCCCGATTTCCGGGACAGGGTTTGGCTACACCTTC. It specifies CASSPISGTGFGYTF.